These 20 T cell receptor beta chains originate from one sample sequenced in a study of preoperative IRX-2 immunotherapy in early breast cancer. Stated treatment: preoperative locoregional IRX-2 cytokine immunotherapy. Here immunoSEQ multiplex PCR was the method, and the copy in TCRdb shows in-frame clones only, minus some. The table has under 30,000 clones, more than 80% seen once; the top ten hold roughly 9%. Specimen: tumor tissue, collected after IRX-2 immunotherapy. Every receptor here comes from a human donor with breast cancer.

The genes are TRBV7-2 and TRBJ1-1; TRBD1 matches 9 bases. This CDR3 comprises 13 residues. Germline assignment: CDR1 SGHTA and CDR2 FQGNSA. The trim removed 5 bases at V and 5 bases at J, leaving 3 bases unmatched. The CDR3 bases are TGTGCCAGCAGCCCGGGACAGGGAACTGAAGCTTTCTTT. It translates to CASSPGQGTEAFF.

The DNA of the CDR3 is TGCGCCAGCAGCTTGGAGTCTAGGGTCACGCAGTATTTT. The encoded protein is CASSLESRVTQYF. The J gene is TRBJ2-3, the V gene TRBV5-1; D unresolved. Trimming removed 0 bases from V and 9 bases from J, with 11 bases in between. CDR1 SGHRS and CDR2 YFSETQ come from the germline V gene. CDR3 length: 13 residues.

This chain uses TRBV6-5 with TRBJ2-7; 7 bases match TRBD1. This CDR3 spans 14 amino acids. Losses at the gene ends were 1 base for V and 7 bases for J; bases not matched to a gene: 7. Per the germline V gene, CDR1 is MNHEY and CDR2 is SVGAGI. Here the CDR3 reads CASSYFGQVGEQYF. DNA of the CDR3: TGTGCCAGCAGTTACTTCGGACAGGTTGGGGAGCAGTACTTC.

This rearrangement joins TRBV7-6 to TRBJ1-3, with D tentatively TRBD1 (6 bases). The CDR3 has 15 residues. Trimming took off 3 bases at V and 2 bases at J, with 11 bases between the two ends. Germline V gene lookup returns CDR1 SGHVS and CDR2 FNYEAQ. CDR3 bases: TGTGCCAGCAGCTTGGGGAGGGGGGCTGGAAACACCATATATTTT. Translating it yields CASSLGRGAGNTIYF. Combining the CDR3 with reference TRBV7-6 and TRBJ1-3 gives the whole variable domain GAGVSQSPRYKVTKRGQDVALRCDPISGHVSLYWYRQALGQGPEFLTYFNYEAQQDKSGLPNDRFSAERPEGSISTLTIQRTEQRDSAMYRCASSLGRGAGNTIYFGEGSWLTVV.

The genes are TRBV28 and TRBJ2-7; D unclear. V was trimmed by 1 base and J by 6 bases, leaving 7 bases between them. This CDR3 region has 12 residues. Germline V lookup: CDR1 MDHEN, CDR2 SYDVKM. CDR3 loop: CASSLSSGEQYF. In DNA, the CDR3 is TGTGCCAGCAGTTTATCGTCAGGCGAGCAGTACTTC.

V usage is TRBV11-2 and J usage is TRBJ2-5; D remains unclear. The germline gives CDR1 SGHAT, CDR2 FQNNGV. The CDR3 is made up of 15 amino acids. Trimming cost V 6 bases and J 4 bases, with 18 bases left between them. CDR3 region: CASSVSGGSIETQYF. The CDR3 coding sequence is TGTGCCAGCAGTGTGTCCGGCGGATCAATAGAGACCCAGTACTTC.

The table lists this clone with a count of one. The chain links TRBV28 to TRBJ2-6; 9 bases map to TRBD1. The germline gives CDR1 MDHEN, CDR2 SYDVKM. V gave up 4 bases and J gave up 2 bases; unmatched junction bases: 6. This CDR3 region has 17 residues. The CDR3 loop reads CASSSGQGIAGANVLTF. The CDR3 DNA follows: TGTGCCAGCAGTTCGGGACAGGGAATAGCTGGGGCCAACGTCCTGACTTTC.

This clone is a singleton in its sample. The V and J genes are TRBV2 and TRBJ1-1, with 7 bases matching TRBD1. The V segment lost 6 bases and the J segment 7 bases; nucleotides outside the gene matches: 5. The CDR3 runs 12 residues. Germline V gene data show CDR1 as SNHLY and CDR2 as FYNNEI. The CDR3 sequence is CASRVRDSEAFF. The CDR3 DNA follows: TGTGCCAGCAGGGTCCGGGACAGTGAAGCTTTCTTT.

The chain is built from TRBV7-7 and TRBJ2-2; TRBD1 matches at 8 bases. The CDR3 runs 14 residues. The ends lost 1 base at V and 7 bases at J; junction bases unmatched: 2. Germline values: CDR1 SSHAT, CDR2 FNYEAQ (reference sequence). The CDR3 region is CASSLDGQGGELFF. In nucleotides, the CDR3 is TGTGCCAGCAGCTTAGACGGACAGGGCGGGGAGCTGTTTTTT.

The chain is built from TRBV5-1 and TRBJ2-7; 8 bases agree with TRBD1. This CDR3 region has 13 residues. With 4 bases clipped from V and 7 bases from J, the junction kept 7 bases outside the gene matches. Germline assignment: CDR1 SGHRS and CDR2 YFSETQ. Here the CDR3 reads CASSQDRAGEQYF. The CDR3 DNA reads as TGCGCCAGCAGCCAGGACAGGGCGGGGGAGCAGTACTTC. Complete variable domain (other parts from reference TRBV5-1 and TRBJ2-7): KAGVTQTPRYLIKTRGQQVTLSCSPISGHRSVSWYQQTPGQGLQFLFEYFSETQRNKGNFPGRFSGRQFSNSRSEMNVSTLELGDSALYLCASSQDRAGEQYFGPGTRLTVT.

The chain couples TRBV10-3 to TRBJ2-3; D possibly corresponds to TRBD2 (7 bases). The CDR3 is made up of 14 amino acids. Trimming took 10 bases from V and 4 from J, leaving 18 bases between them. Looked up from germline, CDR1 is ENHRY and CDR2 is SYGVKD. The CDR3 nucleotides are TGTGCCACGCTGGGGGGCGGGAGCGCAGATACGCAGTATTTT. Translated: CATLGGGSADTQYF.

The CDR3 region has the DNA TGTGCCAGCAGCTTACCACCGGGACTAGCTGACTCCAATGAGCAGTTCTTC. Protein product: CASSLPPGLADSNEQFF. This chain links TRBV7-8 with TRBJ2-1; 9 positions agree with TRBD2. CDR1 is SGHVS and CDR2 is FQNEAQ in the germline V gene. The junction had 11 bases not matched to a gene; V was cut back by 2 bases and J by 6 bases. The CDR3 contains 17 residues.

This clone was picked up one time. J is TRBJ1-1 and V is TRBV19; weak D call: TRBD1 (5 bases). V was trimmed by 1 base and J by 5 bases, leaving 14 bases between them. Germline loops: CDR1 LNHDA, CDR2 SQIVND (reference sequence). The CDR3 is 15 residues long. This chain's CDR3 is CASSIGGGWGTEAFF. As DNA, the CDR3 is TGTGCCAGTAGTATAGGCGGGGGATGGGGGACTGAAGCTTTCTTT.

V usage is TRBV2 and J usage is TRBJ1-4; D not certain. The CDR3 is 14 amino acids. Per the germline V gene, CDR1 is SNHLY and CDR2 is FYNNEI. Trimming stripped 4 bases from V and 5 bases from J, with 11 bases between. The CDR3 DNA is TGTGCCAGCAGTGTCGGGCAGAGAAATGAAAAACTGTTTTTT. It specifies CASSVGQRNEKLFF.

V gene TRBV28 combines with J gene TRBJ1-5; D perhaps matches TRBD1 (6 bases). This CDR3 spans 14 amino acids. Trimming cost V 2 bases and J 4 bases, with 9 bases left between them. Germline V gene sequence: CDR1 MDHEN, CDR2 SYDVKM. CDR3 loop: CASSLIQGNQPQHF. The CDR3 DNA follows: TGTGCCAGCAGTTTAATACAGGGAAATCAGCCCCAGCATTTT.

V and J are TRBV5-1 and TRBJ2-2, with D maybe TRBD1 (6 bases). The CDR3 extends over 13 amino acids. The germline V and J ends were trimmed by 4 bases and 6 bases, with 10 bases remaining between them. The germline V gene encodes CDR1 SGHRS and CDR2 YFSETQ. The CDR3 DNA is TGCGCCAGCAGCATACAGGGATCCGGGGAGCTGTTTTTT. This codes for CASSIQGSGELFF. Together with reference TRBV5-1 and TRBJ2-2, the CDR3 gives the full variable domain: KAGVTQTPRYLIKTRGQQVTLSCSPISGHRSVSWYQQTPGQGLQFLFEYFSETQRNKGNFPGRFSGRQFSNSRSEMNVSTLELGDSALYLCASSIQGSGELFFGEGSRLTVL.

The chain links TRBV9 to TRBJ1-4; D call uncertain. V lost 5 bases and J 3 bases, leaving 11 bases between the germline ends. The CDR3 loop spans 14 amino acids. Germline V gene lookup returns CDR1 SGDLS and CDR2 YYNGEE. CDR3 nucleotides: TGTGCCAGCAGTCGTATGGGTTCTAATGAAAAACTGTTTTTT. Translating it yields CASSRMGSNEKLFF.

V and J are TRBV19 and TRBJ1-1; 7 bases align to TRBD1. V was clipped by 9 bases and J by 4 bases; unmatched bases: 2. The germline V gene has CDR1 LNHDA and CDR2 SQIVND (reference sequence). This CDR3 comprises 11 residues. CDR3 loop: CARQGCTEAFF. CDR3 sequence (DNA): TGTGCCAGACAGGGGTGCACTGAAGCTTTCTTT.

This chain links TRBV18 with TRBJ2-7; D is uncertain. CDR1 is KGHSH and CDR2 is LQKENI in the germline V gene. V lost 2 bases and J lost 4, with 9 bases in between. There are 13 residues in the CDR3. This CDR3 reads CASSPGQLYEQYF. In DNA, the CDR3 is TGTGCCAGCTCACCAGGCCAGCTATACGAGCAGTACTTC.

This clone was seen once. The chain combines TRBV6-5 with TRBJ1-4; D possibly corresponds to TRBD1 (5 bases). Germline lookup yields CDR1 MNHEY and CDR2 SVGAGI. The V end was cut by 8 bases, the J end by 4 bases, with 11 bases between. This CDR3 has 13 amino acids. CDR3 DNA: TGTGCCAGCTCCAGGGAATTTAATGAAAAACTGTTTTTT. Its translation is CASSREFNEKLFF.